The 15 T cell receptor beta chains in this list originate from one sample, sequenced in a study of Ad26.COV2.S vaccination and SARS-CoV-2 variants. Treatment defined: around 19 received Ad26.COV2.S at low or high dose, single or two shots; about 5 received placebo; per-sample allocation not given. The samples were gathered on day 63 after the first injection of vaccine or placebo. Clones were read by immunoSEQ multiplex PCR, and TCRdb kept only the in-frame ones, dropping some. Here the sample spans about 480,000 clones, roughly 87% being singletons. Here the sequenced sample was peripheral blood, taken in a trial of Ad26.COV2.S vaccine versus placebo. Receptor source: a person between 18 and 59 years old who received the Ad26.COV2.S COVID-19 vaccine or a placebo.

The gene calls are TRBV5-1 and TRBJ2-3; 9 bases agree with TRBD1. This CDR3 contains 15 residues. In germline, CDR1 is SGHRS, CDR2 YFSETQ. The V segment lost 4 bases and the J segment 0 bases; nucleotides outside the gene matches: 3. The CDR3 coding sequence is TGCGCCAGCAGCGCGACAGGGGGGAGCACAGATACGCAGTATTTT. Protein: CASSATGGSTDTQYF.

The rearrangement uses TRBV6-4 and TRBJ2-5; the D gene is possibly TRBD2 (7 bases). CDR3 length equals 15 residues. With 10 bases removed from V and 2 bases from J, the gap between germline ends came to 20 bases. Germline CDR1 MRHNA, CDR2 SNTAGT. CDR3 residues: CATRHTGRGQETQYF. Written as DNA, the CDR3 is TGTGCCACTCGCCACACGGGGAGGGGGCAAGAGACCCAGTACTTC.

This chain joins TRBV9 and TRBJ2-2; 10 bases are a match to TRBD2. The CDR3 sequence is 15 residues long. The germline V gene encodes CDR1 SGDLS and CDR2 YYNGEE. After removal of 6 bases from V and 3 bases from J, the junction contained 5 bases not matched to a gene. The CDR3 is CASTRTSGYTGELFF. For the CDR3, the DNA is TGTGCCAGCACCCGGACTAGCGGTTACACCGGGGAGCTGTTTTTT.

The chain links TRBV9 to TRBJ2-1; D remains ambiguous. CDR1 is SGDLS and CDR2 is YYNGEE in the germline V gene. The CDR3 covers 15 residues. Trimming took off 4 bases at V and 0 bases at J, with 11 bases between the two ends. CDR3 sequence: CASSPRSSSYNEQFF. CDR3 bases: TGTGCCAGCAGCCCCCGATCGAGCTCCTACAATGAGCAGTTCTTC.

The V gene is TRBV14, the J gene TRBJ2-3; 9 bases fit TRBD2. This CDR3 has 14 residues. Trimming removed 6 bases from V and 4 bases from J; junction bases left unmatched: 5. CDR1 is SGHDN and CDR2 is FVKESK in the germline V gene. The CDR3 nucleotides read TGTGCCAGCAGTCCGATAGCGGGAGCAGATACGCAGTATTTT. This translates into CASSPIAGADTQYF.

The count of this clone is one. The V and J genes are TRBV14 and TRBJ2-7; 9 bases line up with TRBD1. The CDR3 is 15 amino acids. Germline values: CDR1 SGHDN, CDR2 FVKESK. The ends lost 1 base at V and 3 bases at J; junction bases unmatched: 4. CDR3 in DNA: TGTGCCAGCAGCCAAGCTGGACAGGGGTACTACGAGCAGTACTTC. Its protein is CASSQAGQGYYEQYF.

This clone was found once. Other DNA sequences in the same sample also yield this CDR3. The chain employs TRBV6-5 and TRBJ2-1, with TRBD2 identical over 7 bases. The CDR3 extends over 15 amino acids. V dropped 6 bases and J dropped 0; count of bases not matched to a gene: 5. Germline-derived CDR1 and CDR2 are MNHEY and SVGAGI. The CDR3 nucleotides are TGTGCCAGCAGCCCGACGGGGGGCTCCTACAATGAGCAGTTCTTC. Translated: CASSPTGGSYNEQFF.

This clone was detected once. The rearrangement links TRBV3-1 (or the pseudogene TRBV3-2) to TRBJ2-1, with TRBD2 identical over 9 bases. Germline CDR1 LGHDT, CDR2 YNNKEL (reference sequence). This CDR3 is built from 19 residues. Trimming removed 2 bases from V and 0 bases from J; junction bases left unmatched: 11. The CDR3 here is CASSQPPGLASGSYNEQFF. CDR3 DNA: TGTGCCAGCAGCCAACCCCCGGGACTAGCTTCCGGCTCCTACAATGAGCAGTTCTTC.

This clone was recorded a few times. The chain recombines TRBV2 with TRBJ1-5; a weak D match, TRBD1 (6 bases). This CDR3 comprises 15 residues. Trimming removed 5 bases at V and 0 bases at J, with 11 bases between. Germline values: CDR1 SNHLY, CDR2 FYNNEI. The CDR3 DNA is TGTGCCAGCAGTAAGGGGGAAAGTAGCAATCAGCCCCAGCATTTT. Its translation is CASSKGESSNQPQHF.

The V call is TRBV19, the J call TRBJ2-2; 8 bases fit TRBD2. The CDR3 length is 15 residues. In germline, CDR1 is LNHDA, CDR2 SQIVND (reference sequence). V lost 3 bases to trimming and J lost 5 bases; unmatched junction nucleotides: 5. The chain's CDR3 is CASSILAGSTGELFF. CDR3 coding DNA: TGTGCCAGTAGTATTCTAGCGGGTTCGACCGGGGAGCTGTTTTTT.

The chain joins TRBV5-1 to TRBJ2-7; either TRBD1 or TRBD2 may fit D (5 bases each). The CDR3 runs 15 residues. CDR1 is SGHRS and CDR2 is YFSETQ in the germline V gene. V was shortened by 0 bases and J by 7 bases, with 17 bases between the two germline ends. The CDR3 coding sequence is TGCGCCAGCAGCTTGGCCGGGACCCCGAGTGAGGAGCAGTACTTC. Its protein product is CASSLAGTPSEEQYF.

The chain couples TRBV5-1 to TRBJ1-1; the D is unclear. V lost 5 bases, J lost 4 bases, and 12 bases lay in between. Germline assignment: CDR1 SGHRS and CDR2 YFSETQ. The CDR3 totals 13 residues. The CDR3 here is CASRAESSTEAFF. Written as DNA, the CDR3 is TGCGCCAGCAGGGCAGAATCGTCCACTGAAGCTTTCTTT.

The DNA for the CDR3 is TGTGCCAGCAGCCCTGGACAGGGGACCGGGGAGCTGTTTTTT. Amino acid sequence: CASSPGQGTGELFF. The chain couples TRBV27 to TRBJ2-2; TRBD1 matches at 9 bases. Germline values: CDR1 MNHEY, CDR2 SMNVEV (reference sequence). V dropped 6 bases and J dropped 5; count of bases not matched to a gene: 4. The CDR3 length is 14 residues.

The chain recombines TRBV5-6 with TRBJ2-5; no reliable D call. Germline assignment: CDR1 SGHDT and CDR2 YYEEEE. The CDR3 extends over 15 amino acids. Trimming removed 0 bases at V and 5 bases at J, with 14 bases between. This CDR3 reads CASSLVWRPLETQYF. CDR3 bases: TGTGCCAGCAGCTTGGTATGGCGGCCACTGGAGACCCAGTACTTC.

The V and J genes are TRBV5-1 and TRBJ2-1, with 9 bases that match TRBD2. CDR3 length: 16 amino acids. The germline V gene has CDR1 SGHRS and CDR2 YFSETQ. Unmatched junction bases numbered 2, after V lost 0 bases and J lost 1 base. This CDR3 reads CASSLAAGGSYNEQFF. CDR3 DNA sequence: TGCGCCAGCAGCTTGGCTGCGGGGGGGTCCTACAATGAGCAGTTCTTC.